The sequence of this TCR beta chain was determined in a study of blood T cells in healthy people across ages. The study, taken as a whole, reports: The donors' CMV status was not determined, possibly confounding changes in expanded clonotypes. TCR beta diversity tracked closely with naive T cell percentage.

Next came a second PCR, run for about 7 to 11 cycles, which used a sample-barcoded 5' primer along with a J-beta primer mix. Samples each returned at least 2.5 million CDR3-containing paired-end reads. TCRdb reprocessed the 5' RACE reads via MiXCR and lists one record per CDR3 protein. This sample carries some 900,000 distinct CDR3 sequences, roughly 50% of them seen once, and the ten largest clones take over 10%. This clonotype has ten or more counts. The antigen remains undetermined. In germline, CDR1 is MNHEY, CDR2 SVGAGI. The CDR3 contains 13 residues. Trimming removed 5 bases from V and 10 bases from J, with 12 bases in between.

The rearrangement uses TRBV6-5 and TRBJ1-6; maybe TRBD1 (5 bases). This sequence was found in a man younger than 40 in good health. Sequences were obtained from blood. Here the CDR3 DNA reads TGTGCCAGCAGTCCCAGGGTTAGCTCACCCCTCCACTTT. Its translation is CASSPRVSSPLHF.